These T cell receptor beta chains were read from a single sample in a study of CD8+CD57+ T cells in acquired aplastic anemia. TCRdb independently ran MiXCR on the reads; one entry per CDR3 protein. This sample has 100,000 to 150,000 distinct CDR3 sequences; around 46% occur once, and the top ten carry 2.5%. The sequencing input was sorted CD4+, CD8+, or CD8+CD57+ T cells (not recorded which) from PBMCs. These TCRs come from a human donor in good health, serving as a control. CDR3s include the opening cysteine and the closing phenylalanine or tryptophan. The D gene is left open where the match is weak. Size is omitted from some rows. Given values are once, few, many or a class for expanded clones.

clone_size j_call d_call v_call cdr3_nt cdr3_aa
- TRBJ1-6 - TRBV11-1 TGTGCCAGCAGCTTAGTAGCAGGGCCAAAGGGCCCACCCCTCCACTTT CASSLVAGPKGPPLHF
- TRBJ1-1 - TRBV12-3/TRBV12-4 TGTGCCAGCAGTTTATACACTGAAGCTTTCTTT CASSLYTEAFF
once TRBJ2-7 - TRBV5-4 TGTGCCAGCAGCTTGGGCACCTACGAGCAGTACTTC CASSLGTYEQYF
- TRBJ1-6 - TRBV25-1 TGTGCCAGCGGGCCGAGAAATTCACCCCTCCACTTT CASGPRNSPLHF
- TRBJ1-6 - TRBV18 TGTGCCAGCTCAGGGGCGACCGGGGTAACGTCACCCCTCCACTTT CASSGATGVTSPLHF
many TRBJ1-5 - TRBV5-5 TGTGCCAGCAGCTTGGCGGGCAGGGGTAATAATCAGCCCCAGCATTTT CASSLAGRGNNQPQHF
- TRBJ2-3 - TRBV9 TGTGCCAGCAGCCAGGGTGCTAGTAGCACAGATACGCAGTATTTT CASSQGASSTDTQYF
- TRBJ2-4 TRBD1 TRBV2 TGTGCCAGCAGTCCAGGGGGTGCCAAAAACATTCAGTACTTC CASSPGGAKNIQYF
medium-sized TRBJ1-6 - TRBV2 TGTGCCAGCAGTGGGGGAGGCTATAATTCACCCCTCCACTTT CASSGGGYNSPLHF
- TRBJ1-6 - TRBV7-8 TGTGCCAGCAGCTTAGCGGCGGGGCTCGGTAATTCACCCCTCCACTTC CASSLAAGLGNSPLHF
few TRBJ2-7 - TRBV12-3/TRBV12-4 TGTGCCAGCATCCTTGGGACGGTGACCTACGAGCAGTACTTC CASILGTVTYEQYF
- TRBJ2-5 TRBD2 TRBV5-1 TGCGCCAGCAGCTTTAGCGGGGGGCCGGGGACCCAGTACTTC CASSFSGGPGTQYF
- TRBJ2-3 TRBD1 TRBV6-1 TGTGCCAGCAGTGCCGCCCCGGGACAGGGGACAGATACGCGGTATTTT CASSAAPGQGTDTRYF
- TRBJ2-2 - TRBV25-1 TGTGCCACCAGTGATCAGGGAATGAACACCGGGGAGCTGTTTTTT CATSDQGMNTGELFF
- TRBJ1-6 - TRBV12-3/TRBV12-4 TGTGCCAGCAGTTTCGCAGGAGGGGTTTCACCCCTCCACTTT CASSFAGGVSPLHF
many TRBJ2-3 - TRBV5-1 TGCGCCAGCAGCTTGGAAGCACCAGATACGCAGTATTTT CASSLEAPDTQYF
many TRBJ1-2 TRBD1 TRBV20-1 TGCAGTGCTAGACAAACGGACAGGAACAACTATGGCTACACCTTC CSARQTDRNNYGYTF
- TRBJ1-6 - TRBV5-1 TGCGCCAGCAGCGTAGGGCAGGGGAACCCACCCCTCCACTTT CASSVGQGNPPLHF
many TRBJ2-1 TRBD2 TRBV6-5 TGTGCCAGCAGTTACCCTATGGGGCTAGCGGGGAGGCTCAATGAGCAGTTCTTC CASSYPMGLAGRLNEQFF
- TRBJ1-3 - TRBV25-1 TGTGCCAGCAGTGAATACAGGGAGTATCCTGGAAACACCATATATTTT CASSEYREYPGNTIYF
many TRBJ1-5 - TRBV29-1 TGCAGCGCCACACAGGGAGCGGTCGATCAGCCCCGGCATTTT CSATQGAVDQPRHF
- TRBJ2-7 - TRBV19 TGTGCCAGTCGCGCGGGGCGGGGCGGTGTGAGCTGCGAGCAGTACTTC CASRAGRGGVSCEQYF
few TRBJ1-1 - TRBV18 TGTGCCAGCTCACCCGACGGATCGGGCGGAGCTTTCTTT CASSPDGSGGAFF
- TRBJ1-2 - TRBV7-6 TGTGCCAGCAGCTCCACGACAGGACGCTATGGCTACACCTTC CASSSTTGRYGYTF